This T cell receptor (beta chain) appears in the sequencing data of a study of high-grade serous ovarian cancer treatment subgroups. Libraries were prepared by immunoSEQ multiplex PCR; TCRdb keeps only in-frame clonotypes and omits some of them. Counted here are approximately 4,000 clones, 60% to 80% occurring once; the ten biggest clones make up just over 5.5%. Germline assignment: CDR1 SGHTA and CDR2 FQGTGA. V lost 5 bases to trimming and J lost 1 base; unmatched junction nucleotides: 9. The CDR3 contains 17 residues. Tumor samples were taken before definitive surgery or chemotherapy. J is TRBJ1-3 and V is TRBV7-3; 9 bases fit TRBD1. The source material was tumor tissue. The receptor's source is a human donor with high-grade serous ovarian cancer. Here the CDR3 reads CASSAGTGMLSGNTIYF. CDR3 DNA sequence: TGTGCCAGCAGCGCGGGGACAGGGATGCTTTCTGGAAACACCATATATTTT.